This T cell receptor beta chain emerged from a study of blood T cell repertoires in COVID-19. Clones were read by immunoSEQ multiplex PCR, and TCRdb kept only the in-frame ones, dropping some. The sample yields roughly 230,000 clones, roughly 91% seen once. There are a few counts of this clone. The V gene's germline CDR1 is MNHEY and CDR2 SMNVEV (reference sequence). V lost 1 base and J lost 6; bases outside the gene matches: 7. The CDR3 runs to 16 residues. The TCR comes from a man aged 30 to 39 in a cohort exposed to, infected with or recovered from COVID-19 (not recorded which). The chain has TRBV27 and TRBJ2-2; 8 bases match TRBD2. Sequencing was done on a sample of PBMCs or T cells enriched from blood (not recorded which). This CDR3 reads CASSLFGTRLPGELFF. The CDR3 DNA reads TGTGCCAGCAGTTTATTCGGGACTAGATTGCCCGGGGAGCTGTTTTTT.